Below are 9 T cell receptor beta chains sequenced from a single sample in a study of blood T cell repertoires in COVID-19. Libraries were prepared by immunoSEQ multiplex PCR; TCRdb keeps only in-frame clonotypes and omits some of them. This table holds roughly 200,000 clones, 85% found once. The source material was PBMCs or T cells enriched from blood (not recorded which). The receptor source for this set is a middle-aged man who had recovered from COVID-19.

This clone was observed once. The CDR3 is CASMAGLDQPQHF. The CDR3 DNA is TGTGCCAGCATGGCAGGGTTAGATCAGCCCCAGCATTTT. The chain employs TRBV2 and TRBJ1-5; a weak D match, TRBD1 (5 bases). Germline V lookup: CDR1 SNHLY, CDR2 FYNNEI. The CDR3 is made up of 13 amino acids. V was cut by 7 bases and J by 5 bases, with 12 bases left in between. The variable domain in full, with the rest retrieved from reference TRBV2 and TRBJ1-5, is EPEVTQTPSHQVTQMGQEVILRCVPISNHLYFYWYRQILGQKVEFLVSFYNNEISEKSEIFDDQFSVERPDGSNFTLKIRSTKLEDSAMYFCASMAGLDQPQHFGDGTRLSIL.

V usage is TRBV18 and J usage is TRBJ1-2; D is ambiguous. The germline V and J ends were trimmed by 3 bases and 2 bases, with 7 bases remaining between them. This CDR3 contains 13 residues. The V gene's germline CDR1 is KGHSH and CDR2 LQKENI. The CDR3: CASSPGSNYGYTF. DNA for the CDR3: TGTGCCAGCTCACCGGGCAGCAACTATGGCTACACCTTC.

This clone was counted a few times. V gene TRBV6-4 combines with J gene TRBJ2-2, with D possibly being TRBD1 (5 bases). The CDR3 has 14 amino acids. V dropped 5 bases and J dropped 6 bases, with 13 bases sitting between them. The germline V gene encodes CDR1 MRHNA and CDR2 SNTAGT. The DNA for the CDR3 is TGTGCCAGCAGTCCAGGGTTGGATGCCGGGGAGCTGTTTTTT. The encoded protein is CASSPGLDAGELFF.

The chain joins TRBV11-2 to TRBJ2-3; D possibly corresponds to TRBD2 (5 bases). With 5 bases removed from V and 3 bases from J, the gap between germline ends came to 6 bases. This CDR3 spans 12 amino acids. The germline V gene encodes CDR1 SGHAT and CDR2 FQNNGV. This chain's CDR3 is CASSRGTDTQYF. The CDR3, as DNA: TGTGCCAGCAGCCGAGGGACAGATACGCAGTATTTT. The whole variable domain, filled in from reference TRBV11-2 and TRBJ2-3, reads EAGVAQSPRYKIIEKRQSVAFWCNPISGHATLYWYQQILGQGPKLLIQFQNNGVVDDSQLPKDRFSAERLKGVDSTLKIQPAKLEDSAVYLCASSRGTDTQYFGPGTRLTVL.

The CDR3 loop reads CASTPLDRSTEAFF. The CDR3 nucleotides read TGTGCCAGCACCCCGTTAGACAGGTCTACTGAAGCTTTCTTT. The genes are TRBV5-6 and TRBJ1-1, with D possibly matching TRBD1 (6 bases). This CDR3 is built from 14 residues. Germline CDR1 reads SGHDT; CDR2 reads YYEEEE. Trimming took off 6 bases at V and 5 bases at J, with 17 bases between the two ends. The full variable domain, in which reference TRBV5-6 and TRBJ1-1 provide the parts outside the CDR3, is DAGVTQSPTHLIKTRGQQVTLRCSPKSGHDTVSWYQQALGQGPQFIFQYYEEEERQRGNFPDRFSGHQFPNYSSELNVNALLLGDSALYLCASTPLDRSTEAFFGQGTRLTVV.

The V gene is TRBV7-6, the J gene TRBJ1-1; 9 bases are a match to TRBD1. V lost 5 bases to trimming and J lost 1 base; unmatched junction nucleotides: 5. Germline CDR1 SGHVS, CDR2 FNYEAQ. The CDR3 extends over 15 amino acids. The CDR3 sequence is CASSPRTGANTEAFF. Here the CDR3 DNA reads TGTGCCAGCAGCCCGCGGACAGGGGCGAACACTGAAGCTTTCTTT.

J is TRBJ1-2 and V is TRBV5-1; 8 bases line up with TRBD1. The J segment lost 8 bases and the V segment lost 3 bases, leaving 6 bases of the junction unmatched. This CDR3 contains 13 residues. CDR1 and CDR2 (germline): SGHRS, YFSETQ. The CDR3 region is CASSYHRQGGYTF. CDR3 DNA sequence: TGCGCCAGCAGCTACCATAGACAGGGGGGCTACACCTTC.

This clone was recorded once. This chain uses TRBV10-3 with TRBJ2-3; 8 bases map to TRBD2. The CDR3 totals 16 residues. Germline V gene lookup returns CDR1 ENHRY and CDR2 SYGVKD. The V and J ends lost 0 bases and 2 bases, in that order; junction bases with no gene match: 4. In DNA form, the CDR3 reads TGTGCCATCAGTGAGTCCAGCGGGAGTAACACAGATACGCAGTATTTT. This gives the protein CAISESSGSNTDTQYF.

V gene TRBV4-1 combines with J gene TRBJ1-4, with D unclear. CDR1 and CDR2 (germline): MGHRA, YSYEKL. The CDR3 length is 15 residues. V was shortened by 3 bases and J by 8 bases, with 16 bases between the two germline ends. Written as DNA, the CDR3 is TGCGCCAGCAGCCATGACAACGGTCTTGGGGAAAAACTGTTTTTT. Its protein is CASSHDNGLGEKLFF.